This TCR beta chain was sequenced for a study of blood T cell repertoires in COVID-19. Study-level information: COVID-19 samples, acute and convalescent, were from the United States, Italy and Spain.

Enrolled through a virtual design, the participants were between roughly 18 and 95 years of age and came from 24 US areas. The protocol was immunoSEQ multiplex PCR, while the TCRdb copy is restricted to in-frame clones and leaves out a portion. The table includes roughly 500,000 clones, around nine tenths detected once. There are 14 residues in the CDR3. The V end was cut by 5 bases, the J end by 0 bases, with 10 bases between. From germline, CDR1 is LNHDA and CDR2 SQIVND (reference sequence). The clonotype comes from a woman aged 60 to 75 who had recovered from COVID-19. Sequenced material: PBMCs or T cells enriched from blood (not recorded which). The gene calls are TRBV19 and TRBJ1-2, with D perhaps matching TRBD1 (6 bases). This chain's CDR3 is CASSGRTANYGYTF. Here the CDR3 DNA reads TGTGCCAGTAGTGGACGGACAGCTAACTATGGCTACACCTTC.